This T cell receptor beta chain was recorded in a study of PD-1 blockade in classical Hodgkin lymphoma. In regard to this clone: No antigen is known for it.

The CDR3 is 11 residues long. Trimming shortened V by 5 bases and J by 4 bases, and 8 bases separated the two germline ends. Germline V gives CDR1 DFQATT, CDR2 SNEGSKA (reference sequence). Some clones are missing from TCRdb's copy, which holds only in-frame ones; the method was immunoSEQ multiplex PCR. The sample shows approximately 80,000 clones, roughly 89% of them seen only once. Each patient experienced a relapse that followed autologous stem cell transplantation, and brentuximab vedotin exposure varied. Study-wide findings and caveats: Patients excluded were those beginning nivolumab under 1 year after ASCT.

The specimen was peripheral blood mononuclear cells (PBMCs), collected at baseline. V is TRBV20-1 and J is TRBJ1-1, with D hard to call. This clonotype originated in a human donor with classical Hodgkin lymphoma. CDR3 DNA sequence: TGCAGTGCTTACCGGAGCACTGAAGCTTTCTTT. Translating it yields CSAYRSTEAFF.